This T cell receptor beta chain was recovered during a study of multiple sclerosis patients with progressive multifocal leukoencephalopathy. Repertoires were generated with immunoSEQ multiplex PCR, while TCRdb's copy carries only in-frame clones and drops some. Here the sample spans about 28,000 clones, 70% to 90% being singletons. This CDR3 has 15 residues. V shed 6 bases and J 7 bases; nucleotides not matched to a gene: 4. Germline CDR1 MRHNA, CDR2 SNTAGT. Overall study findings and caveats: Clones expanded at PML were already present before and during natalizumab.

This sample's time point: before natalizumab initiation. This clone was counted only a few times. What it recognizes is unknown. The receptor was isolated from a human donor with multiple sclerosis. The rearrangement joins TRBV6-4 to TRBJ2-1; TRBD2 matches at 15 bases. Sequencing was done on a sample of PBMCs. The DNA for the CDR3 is TGTGCCAGCAGCGCCGGGACTAGCGGGGGGAATGAGCAGTTCTTC. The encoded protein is CASSAGTSGGNEQFF.